The entry below gives a single T cell receptor (beta chain) sequence along with its context. Its antigen is unknown. The PCR ran on 60 Vbeta and 13 Jbeta primers. Sequencing used immunoSEQ multiplex PCR; TCRdb keeps in-frame clones, though not all of them. The data contain approximately 180,000 clones, about four fifths of them seen just once; the ten biggest clones take up roughly 4.9%. This entry is derived from a study of cytomegalovirus exposure and HLA in healthy donors. Study at large: In an early release, HLA-typed donors contributed some 80 million unique TCR sequences. Study-level results: A later analysis reported that several of the most significant clusters appeared to be linked to common viral pathogens, among them Epstein-Barr virus.

Healthy bone marrow donors made up the donors. Germline V gives CDR1 MNHNS, CDR2 SASEGT. This CDR3 has 14 amino acids. With 2 bases removed from V and 3 bases from J, the gap between germline ends came to 11 bases. The material sequenced was PBMCs. The V and J genes are TRBV6-1 and TRBJ2-7; maybe TRBD2 (6 bases). The clonotype was recovered from a woman aged 18-29 years in good health and CMV-seropositive. Here the CDR3 reads CASSERTSRYEQYF. The CDR3 DNA is TGTGCCAGCAGTGAAAGAACTAGCCGCTACGAGCAGTACTTC.